The sequence of this T cell receptor beta chain was determined in a study of radiotherapy plus CTLA-4 blockade in lung cancer. Study-wide context: Objective responses were seen in around 19% of patients, disease control in around 31%. Study observations and caveats: In blood, after radiotherapy plus ipilimumab, tumor-derived TCR clones expanded. Early clone dynamics of blood T cells, plus interferon-beta, reportedly predicted response best.

The assay was immunoSEQ multiplex PCR, and TCRdb's table has in-frame clones only and misses some. The data show approximately 80,000 clones, 74% seen once. The CDR3 spans 14 residues. V lost 4 bases, J lost 1 base, and 3 bases stayed unmatched. The germline CDR1 and CDR2 sequences are SEHNR and FQNEAQ (reference sequence). In regard to this clone: Its antigen is as yet unknown.

Those patients who had chemo-refractory metastatic non-small-cell lung cancer were given focal radiation along with CTLA-4 blockade through ipilimumab. The clonotype comes from a human donor with non-small cell lung cancer whose response to radiotherapy plus ipilimumab could not be evaluated. The sequencing used peripheral blood, collected from a patient treated with radiotherapy plus ipilimumab. This chain uses TRBV7-9 with TRBJ2-5; 7 nucleotides line up with TRBD1. CDR3: CASSSRTGQETQYF. The DNA for the CDR3 is TGTGCCAGCAGCTCGCGGACAGGCCAAGAGACCCAGTACTTC.